This T cell receptor beta chain derives from a study of T cell therapy after organ transplantation. With regard to this clone: Antigen specificity is unknown.

Germline-derived CDR1 and CDR2 are SGHTA and FQGNSA. This CDR3 has 16 residues. V was pared by 4 bases and J by 4 bases, with 18 bases between. Data came from immunoSEQ multiplex PCR; TCRdb stores just in-frame clones and leaves some out. Found here are 45,000 to 60,000 clones, roughly 93% of them singletons; the top ten hold about 3.1%. The material was CD8+ T cells from blood, obtained before autologous CMV-specific T cell therapy. This rearrangement joins TRBV7-2 to TRBJ2-3; tentatively, D is TRBD2 (6 bases). The source is a human patient who had received a solid organ transplant and had CMV disease. CDR3 bases: TGTGCCAGCAGCTCGAGTCCGGGACTCCGTGCAGATACGCAGTATTTT. Its translation is CASSSSPGLRADTQYF. Drawing the rest from reference TRBV7-2 and TRBJ2-3, the complete variable domain is GAGVSQSPSNKVTEKGKDVELRCDPISGHTALYWYRQSLGQGLEFLIYFQGNSAPDKSGLPSDRFSAERTGGSVSTLTIQRTQQEDSAVYLCASSSSPGLRADTQYFGPGTRLTVL.